This T cell receptor beta chain was identified during a study of cytomegalovirus exposure and HLA in healthy donors. Overall study context: HLA-typed donors were the source of 83 million or so unique TCRs held in an early data release. The Caucasian-associated ancestry cluster held around 76% of 398 genotyped donors. General observations from the study: Most TCR sequences were uncommon, yet certain public TCRs appeared in many donors.

Details on this clone: Its antigen is as yet unknown.

60 Vbeta and 13 Jbeta primers were used in PCR. This table comes from immunoSEQ multiplex PCR, and its TCRdb copy is limited to in-frame clones, with some not included. This sample has 150,000 or so clones; 80% occur once, and the top ten carry around 5.6%. Germline trimming cut 5 bases from V and 10 bases from J; bases unmatched to any gene: 15. This CDR3 is 16 amino acids long. The V gene's germline CDR1 is LNHDA and CDR2 SQIVND (reference sequence). The material sequenced was PBMCs. The sequence came from a woman aged 40 to 50 in good health and CMV-seropositive. The chain is built from TRBV19 and TRBJ2-1, with TRBD2 matching 9 bases. The CDR3 DNA reads TGTGCCAGTAGTCACCTTGGCGGGAGGGCCTCCCGAGAGCAGTTCTTC. Encoded protein: CASSHLGGRASREQFF. Full variable domain (outside the CDR3, taken from reference TRBV19 and TRBJ2-1): DGGITQSPKYLFRKEGQNVTLSCEQNLNHDAMYWYRQDPGQGLRLIYYSQIVNDFQKGDIAEGYSVSREKKESFPLTVTSAQKNPTAFYLCASSHLGGRASREQFFGPGTRLTVL.